The rows below give T cell receptor beta chains drawn from one sample of a study of low-dose radiotherapy and immunotherapy resistance in tumors. TCRdb used MiXCR to reprocess the reads, holding one entry per CDR3 protein. The data contain about 58,000 distinct CDR3 sequences, less than 30% of them seen just once; the ten biggest clones take up approximately 6.7%. Source: PBMCs, taken after low-dose radiotherapy plus immunotherapy. The origin of the receptors is a male donor with prostate cancer. Both conserved end residues are part of each CDR3. Clone size is given for some rows only: seen once, a few or many times, or a class if the clone is expanded.

abundance | v_gene | CDR3aa
many | TRBV14 | CASSQVYSYGYTF
many | TRBV7-6 | CASSLGDRGQAFF
many | TRBV28 | CASSRDRVRDTQYF
many | TRBV7-9 | CASSLHTEAFF
many | TRBV7-9 | CAMEIQGGNTEAFF
many | TRBV28 | CASRGQGRVGANVLTF
many | TRBV5-1 | CASRVDPGGSGTDTQYF
once | TRBV29-1 | CSVSQNMGYTF
many | TRBV11-2 | CASSLVGRADTQYF
few | TRBV6-8 | CASSYSGQTPTEAFF
many | TRBV3-1 | CASSQVLSSTGELFF
many | TRBV12-5 | CASGLVRGGRVLGEQFF
many | TRBV6-6 | CASRPQEGAHGYTF
many | TRBV2 | CASSDDRGGYGYTF
NA | TRBV27 | CASSFFDTQYF
many | TRBV3-1 | CASSQRVNTALSGNTIYF
many | TRBV10-2 | CASSPRGTISYEQYF
once | TRBV29-1 | CSVTGGNGGETQYF
NA | TRBV6-8 | CASSYSRDPAYEQYF
NA | TRBV20-1 | CSARPRGQGGELFF
many | TRBV14 | CASSQGQGYGYTF
many | TRBV28 | CASSLGGGTDYEQYF
many | TRBV4-1 | CASSQGRRTSNEKLFF